Given below is one T cell receptor (beta chain) in context. Original handling: Cell counts per sample came from amplifying reference gene primers. This table comes from immunoSEQ multiplex PCR, and its TCRdb copy is limited to in-frame clones, with some not included. That table is the source of V, J and clone size, and D and trimming were worked out from the DNA. The data show roughly 300,000 clones, with about 86% seen just once and approximately 4.6% held by the top ten. This record belongs to a study of blood T cell repertoires in COVID-19. The TCR originated in a woman between 40 and 50 years old with acute COVID-19. The sequenced material came from PBMCs or T cells enriched from blood (not recorded which).

For the CDR3, the DNA is TGTGCCAGCTCACCAAATGTATTGACAGACGAGCAGTACTTC. Protein: CASSPNVLTDEQYF. The V call is TRBV18, the J call TRBJ2-7, with D perhaps TRBD1 (5 bases). The CDR3 spans 14 residues. CDR1 and CDR2 (germline): KGHSH, LQKENI. V was pared by 2 bases and J by 5 bases, with 13 bases between.